The entry below describes one T cell receptor beta chain. Its antigen remains unidentified. The sample holds no much larger clone one base away, and base qualities are not on file. Moderately to severely active disease, a Clinical Activity Score of at least 3, a NOSPECS grade of at least 4, and a duration under 3 months were present in ophthalmopathy patients. Patients with uncontrolled infections, other autoimmune diseases, pregnancy or lactation were excluded. Clinical symptoms, serum thyroxine and TRAb, thyroid ultrasound, and orbital computed tomography formed the basis for the diagnoses. PBMCs were isolated from 10 ml of fresh peripheral blood by Ficoll-Paque density gradient centrifugation. Total RNA was extracted using Trizol reagent, and RNA quality was assessed on an Agilent 2100 Bioanalyzer. These data are taken from a study of T cells in Graves' hyperthyroidism and ophthalmopathy (dated by TCRdb to between 2017 and 2020). About the investigation overall: Peripheral blood samples were taken at initial diagnosis, before any treatment was given. Whether ophthalmopathy could be predicted prospectively was tested in an independent validation cohort made up of some 20 hyperthyroidism patients plus 17 patients who later progressed to ophthalmopathy. The paper reports TCR Vbeta CDR3 sequencing of roughly 140 peripheral blood samples: some 44 ophthalmopathy, some 80 hyperthyroidism and around 17 progressor patients. For training and testing, the approximately 97 patients in the discovery cohort were randomly divided in a 7:3 ratio. After blood sampling, hyperthyroidism patients were treated with methimazole at a starting dose of 30 mg daily, and ophthalmopathy patients were treated with high-dose intravenous methylprednisolone. The study also compared thyroid tissue and blood T-cell repertoires from 5 to 7 Graves' hyperthyroidism patients. To identify distinguishing TCR V-J signatures, a discovery cohort of some 99 patients was used, comprising 40 to 45 with Graves' ophthalmopathy and some 60 with stable Graves' hyperthyroidism.

V is cut by 2 bases and J by 4 bases, and the space between the germline ends is 9 bases. Counted from cysteine to phenylalanine, this CDR3 has 14 amino acids. This entry keeps only the CDR3 DNA: 42 bases, framed from base 1. For CDR1 and CDR2, the germline V gene lists MNHEY and SVGAGI. What the research found in general, with its limitations: Sample size was not statistically predetermined, and blinding of investigators to group allocation was not performed. In cross-validation, a model built on a 13 V-J signature told ophthalmopathy apart from stable hyperthyroidism with 85% to 90% sensitivity and 81% to 82% specificity, and in testing the same model reached 80%/75%. Blood samples also contained most of the expanded thyroid clonotypes (frequency above 0.001), which suggests that blood repertoires may reflect thyroid immune responses. In validation, progression to ophthalmopathy was predicted by the model with 70.59% sensitivity and 72% to 85% specificity, a median of about 6.4 months before onset.

Amplification of TCR beta CDR3 regions was carried out from RNA transcripts. A first-round RT-PCR of the TCR CDR3 used the HTBI primer set with the Qiagen OneStep RT-PCR kit. Libraries were constructed in a second round of multiplex PCR, after which size selection and purification were carried out. Paired-end sequencing of the libraries was performed with 100 bp reads on an Illumina HiSeq2000. The paper's data handling went like this. SOAPnuke was used to process the raw data, with reads discarded if the reads contained adapters or uncalled bases, had a mean Phred below 15, or lacked an exact constant-primer or identifier match. High-quality paired reads were merged with COPE v1.2.5, and unique nucleotide sequences were defined as clonotypes. Clonotypes were aligned to IMGT TRBV, TRBD and TRBJ reference segments using MiTCR v1.1. The analysis was restricted to V-J combinations with a frequency above 0.0001, which together covered around 99% of the repertoires. A TCS score was defined as the ratio between F50 (clonal expansion) and ExV (chaos), using BLOSUM62-based TCRdist between CDR3 peptides within each V-J. Welch's t-statistics and random forest reduced fewer than 550 V-J features to about 13, which were used in a naive Bayes classifier (R e1071). Using fastp trimming at Q25 and MiXCR clonotype assembly, TCRdb reanalyzed the public sequencing data and kept in-frame beta chains. Entries that share a CDR3 protein sequence are merged under the most common genes and DNA. For this entry, the V and J calls and clone size follow TCRdb and not the study's own pipeline. The table for this sample lists a few hundred thousand distinct CDR3 sequences; 20% to 25% of them were counted only once. Clones ranked in the top ten supply around 62% of the sample.

The receptor's source is a man in his thirties or forties with Graves' ophthalmopathy. Specimen: blood. The sequence links TRBV6-5 to TRBJ1-5; 6 matching bases give a weak D call of TRBD1. The CDR3 is CASSYQTGNQPQHF. In nucleotides, the sequence is TGTGCCAGCAGTTACCAGACAGGAAATCAGCCCCAGCATTTT.